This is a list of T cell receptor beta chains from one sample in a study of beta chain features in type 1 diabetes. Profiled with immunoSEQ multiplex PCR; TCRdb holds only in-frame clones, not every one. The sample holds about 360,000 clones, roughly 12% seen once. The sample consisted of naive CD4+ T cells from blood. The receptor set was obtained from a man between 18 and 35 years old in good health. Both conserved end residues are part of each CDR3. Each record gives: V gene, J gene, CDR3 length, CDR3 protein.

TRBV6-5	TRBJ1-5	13	CASRQGANQPQHF
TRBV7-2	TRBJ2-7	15	CASSPQRGPIYEQYF
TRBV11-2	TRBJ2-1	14	CASKLGGGYNEQFF
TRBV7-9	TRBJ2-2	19	CASSLFEGLGLLNTGELFF
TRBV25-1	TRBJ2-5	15	CASSPQTGSGETQYF
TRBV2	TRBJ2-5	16	CASSTTLAGMKETQYF
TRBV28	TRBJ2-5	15	CASSPLAGDQETQYF
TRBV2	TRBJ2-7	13	CASRQGQIYEQYF
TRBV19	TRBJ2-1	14	CASTSTTLYNEQFF
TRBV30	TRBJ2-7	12	CAWSVSGYEQYF
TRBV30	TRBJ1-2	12	CASSDRGLCYTF
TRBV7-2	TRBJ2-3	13	CASSSYNADTQYF
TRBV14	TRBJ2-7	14	CASSLQHNSYEQYF
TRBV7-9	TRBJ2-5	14	CASSHIDREETQYF
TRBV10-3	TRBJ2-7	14	CAISADATGYEQYF
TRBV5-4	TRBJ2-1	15	CASSLDPRAGNEQFF
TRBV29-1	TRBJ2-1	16	CSVEKTGGRSYNEQFF
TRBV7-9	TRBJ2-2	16	CASSSQLAANTGELFF
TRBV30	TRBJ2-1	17	CAWSDAGLAGSYNEQFF
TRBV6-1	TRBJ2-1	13	CASSEGTANEQFF
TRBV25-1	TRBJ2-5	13	CASSERSWETQYF
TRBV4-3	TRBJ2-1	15	CASSQGGLGILEQFF
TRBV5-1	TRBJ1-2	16	CASSLAFGDRGYGYTF
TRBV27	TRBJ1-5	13	CASSFRENQPQHF
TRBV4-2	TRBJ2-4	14	CASRLQGTKNIQYF
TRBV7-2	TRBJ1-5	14	CASSARVTGQPQHF
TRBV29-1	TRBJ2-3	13	CSVVGGLTDTQYF
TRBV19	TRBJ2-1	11	CASSAQGAQFF
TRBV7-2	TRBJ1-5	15	CASSAHRRREQPQHF
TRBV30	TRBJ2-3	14	CAWTTSASTDTQYF
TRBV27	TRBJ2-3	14	CASSNRRGADTQYF
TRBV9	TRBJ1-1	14	CASSVVGRNTEAFF
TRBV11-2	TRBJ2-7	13	CASSLVGSYEQYF
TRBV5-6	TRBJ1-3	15	CASSVTVNSGNTIYF
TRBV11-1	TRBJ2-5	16	CASTKAAGVTQETQYF
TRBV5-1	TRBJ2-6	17	CASSSSGIMSGANVLTF
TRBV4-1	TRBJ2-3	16	CASSSWTSGGPDTQYF
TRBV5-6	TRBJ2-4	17	CASSSLSGGQVKNIQYF
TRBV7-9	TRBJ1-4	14	CASSWQGANEKLFF
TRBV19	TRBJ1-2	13	CASSYGQSYGYTF
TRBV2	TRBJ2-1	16	CASSGLADGSYNEQFF
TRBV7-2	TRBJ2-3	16	CASSLLRGASTDTQYF
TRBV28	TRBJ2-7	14	CASIGSGPSYEQYF
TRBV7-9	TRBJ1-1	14	CASSSQGSGTEAFF
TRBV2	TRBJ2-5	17	CASSEGKTGIPQETQYF
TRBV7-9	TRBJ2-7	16	CASSLALAGGFDEQYF